Here is one T cell receptor (beta chain) with its context. No antigen is known for it. V was cut by 5 bases and J by 7 bases, with 14 bases left in between. This CDR3 contains 13 residues. Germline CDR1 is MNHNS and CDR2 is SASEGT. Unique molecular identifiers were used in preparing the TCRbeta library. A single record per CDR3 protein comes from TCRdb applying MiXCR to the PCR reads. Here the sample spans 540,000 or so distinct CDR3 sequences, approximately 22% being singletons. This sample was included in a study of T-cell reconstitution after alpha-beta-depleted transplantation in children. Overall study results and limits: Approximately two months post-transplant, alpha-beta T cells reportedly originated from several hundred expanded graft clones.

Sequences were derived from PBMCs, mostly from graft donor cells, sampled 360 days after TCRalphabeta/CD19-depleted stem cell transplant. The source of this sequence is a boy under three years old who had a stem cell transplant for acute myeloid leukemia, so the T cells may come from the graft donor. The rearrangement links TRBV6-1 to TRBJ2-5, with D uncertain. This chain's CDR3 is CASSPDRLGTQYF. CDR3 DNA: TGTGCCAGCAGTCCTGACCGCCTTGGGACCCAGTACTTC.